One sample yielded the 20 T cell receptor beta chains listed below, sequenced in a study of CD8+ T cells in alopecia areata. As for treatment: oral pan-JAK inhibitor, 5-10 mg twice daily. Extraction and reverse transcription of RNA yielded cDNA as the sequencing template. Here immunoSEQ multiplex PCR was the method, and the copy in TCRdb shows in-frame clones only, minus some. This sample has over 100,000 clones, with around 53% found just once. Sequencing used CD4+ T cells sorted from blood, obtained at week 4, from a patient treated with tofacitinib. All receptors come from a human donor with alopecia areata.

The rearrangement uses TRBV30 and TRBJ2-3; D ambiguous. The V and J ends lost 2 bases and 3 bases respectively, with 9 bases between them. The V gene's germline CDR1 is GTSNPN and CDR2 SVGIG (reference sequence). The CDR3 runs 13 residues. The CDR3 region has the DNA TGTGCCTGGAGTCCGAGCCAGACAGATACGCAGTATTTT. This encodes CAWSPSQTDTQYF.

V is TRBV30 and J is TRBJ1-1, with TRBD1 identical over 7 bases. The CDR3 is 14 residues long. CDR1 is GTSNPN, CDR2 SVGIG, per germline (reference sequence). V gave up 0 bases and J gave up 3 bases; unmatched junction bases: 4. This CDR3 reads CAWSVRGRDTEAFF. The CDR3 nucleotides read TGTGCCTGGAGTGTGAGGGGGCGAGACACTGAAGCTTTCTTT.

The rearrangement links TRBV4-2 to TRBJ1-2; tentative D call: TRBD1 (6 bases). The CDR3 loop spans 13 amino acids. Germline V gene data show CDR1 as LGHNA and CDR2 as YNFKEQ. Trimming took off 2 bases at V and 4 bases at J, with 8 bases between the two ends. This chain's CDR3 is CASSQSDSYGYTF. CDR3 bases: TGTGCCAGCAGCCAATCGGACAGCTATGGCTACACCTTC.

The chain combines TRBV4-1 with TRBJ1-5, with D perhaps TRBD1 (5 bases). This CDR3 has 13 residues. Per germline, CDR1 MGHRA and CDR2 YSYEKL. Trimming left V 0 bases short and J 5 bases short, with 5 bases between. The DNA for the CDR3 is TGCGCCAGCAGCCAAGACAGGGATCAGCCCCAGCATTTT. This encodes CASSQDRDQPQHF.

The chain employs TRBV29-1 and TRBJ2-3, with TRBD1 matching 9 bases. Trimming removed 5 bases from V and 3 bases from J; junction bases left unmatched: 12. The germline CDR1 and CDR2 sequences are SQVTM and ANQGSEA. The CDR3 sequence is 16 residues long. CDR3 sequence reads: CSVTNIQGARTDTQYF. The CDR3, as DNA: TGCAGCGTTACCAATATACAGGGGGCGCGGACAGATACGCAGTATTTT.

This clone was observed a few times. V usage is TRBV10-3 and J usage is TRBJ2-6; D possibly corresponds to TRBD1 (6 bases). The CDR3 is made up of 16 amino acids. The V end was cut by 5 bases, the J end by 2 bases, with 13 bases between. Germline assignment: CDR1 ENHRY and CDR2 SYGVKD. CDR3 residues: CAISPQQGAGANVLTF. The CDR3 bases are TGTGCCATCAGTCCACAACAGGGCGCTGGGGCCAACGTCCTGACTTTC.

CDR3 nucleotide sequence: TGCGCCAGCAGCTTCGGTATCCGGGGCACCGGGGAGCTGTTTTTT. Translated: CASSFGIRGTGELFF. The chain links TRBV5-1 to TRBJ2-2, with D tentatively TRBD2 (5 bases). The V and J ends lost 2 bases and 4 bases respectively, with 12 bases between them. This CDR3 is built from 15 residues. Germline V gene sequence: CDR1 SGHRS, CDR2 YFSETQ.

The rearrangement uses TRBV2 and TRBJ1-5; D is undetermined. Deletions cut 4 bases from V and 3 bases from J, with 10 bases between. The germline V gene has CDR1 SNHLY and CDR2 FYNNEI. The CDR3 runs to 14 residues. This CDR3 reads CASSGLRDNQPQHF. DNA for the CDR3: TGTGCCAGCAGTGGCTTAAGGGACAATCAGCCCCAGCATTTT.

About this clone: The same CDR3 can be traced to other DNA sequences in this sample. The gene calls are TRBV29-1 and TRBJ1-2; D call uncertain. This CDR3 is 13 amino acids long. Trimming left V 4 bases short and J 0 bases short, with 9 bases between. Germline values: CDR1 SQVTM, CDR2 ANQGSEA. The chain's CDR3 is CSVAGRANYGYTF. Here the CDR3 DNA reads TGCAGCGTTGCGGGCCGAGCTAACTATGGCTACACCTTC. The full variable domain, completed using reference TRBV29-1 and TRBJ1-2, is SAVISQKPSRDICQRGTSLTIQCQVDSQVTMMFWYRQQPGQSLTLIATANQGSEATYESGFVIDKFPISRPNLTFSTLTVSNMSPEDSSIYLCSVAGRANYGYTFGSGTRLTVV.

This clone turned up a few times. The rearrangement links TRBV30 to TRBJ1-2; D not resolved. This CDR3 contains 15 residues. V was pared by 0 bases and J by 0 bases, with 11 bases between. Germline-derived CDR1 and CDR2 are GTSNPN and SVGIG (reference sequence). The CDR3 sequence is CAWSVQRGTNYGYTF. The CDR3, as DNA: TGTGCCTGGAGTGTACAGCGCGGGACTAACTATGGCTACACCTTC.

The chain uses TRBV29-1 and TRBJ2-5, with D maybe TRBD2 (6 bases). Per the germline V gene, CDR1 is SQVTM and CDR2 is ANQGSEA. The CDR3 is 16 residues long. The V end lost 5 bases, the J end lost 4 bases, and 23 bases lay between the germline ends. The CDR3 nucleotides read TGCAGCGTTTTTTCGAATGGGGACTTGGCTCGAGAGACCCAGTACTTC. Translating it yields CSVFSNGDLARETQYF.

The chain carries TRBV29-1 and TRBJ1-1; TRBD1 agrees at 7 bases. Germline CDR1 reads SQVTM; CDR2 reads ANQGSEA. The V segment lost 4 bases and the J segment 2 bases; nucleotides outside the gene matches: 4. The CDR3 contains 13 residues. CDR3 sequence: CSVVGQANTEAFF. In DNA, the CDR3 is TGCAGCGTTGTTGGACAGGCCAACACTGAAGCTTTCTTT.

Only a few counts were recorded for this clone. The rearrangement uses TRBV14 and TRBJ1-4, with 7 bases identical to TRBD1. The CDR3 loop spans 14 amino acids. The germline V gene has CDR1 SGHDN and CDR2 FVKESK. V was clipped by 4 bases and J by 3 bases; unmatched bases: 2. The CDR3 is CASSRQGANEKLFF. CDR3 sequence (DNA): TGTGCCAGCAGCCGACAGGGCGCTAATGAAAAACTGTTTTTT.

This chain joins TRBV15 and TRBJ2-7; D unclear. Germline lookup yields CDR1 LNHNV and CDR2 YYDKDF (reference sequence). The CDR3 extends over 14 amino acids. Trimming pared 0 bases from V and 7 bases from J, leaving 13 bases between. The CDR3, as DNA: TGTGCCACCAGCAGAGATCCGATCGGGCGGGAGCAGTACTTC. It yields the protein CATSRDPIGREQYF.

V is TRBV9 and J is TRBJ1-5; D ambiguous. Germline values: CDR1 SGDLS, CDR2 YYNGEE. The ends were cut back, 1 base at V and 7 bases at J, with 3 bases in the middle. This CDR3 spans 11 amino acids. CDR3 bases: TGTGCCAGCAGCGTACGGCAGCCCCAGCATTTT. This gives the protein CASSVRQPQHF. The complete variable domain, with remaining parts taken from reference TRBV9 and TRBJ1-5, reads DSGVTQTPKHLITATGQRVTLRCSPRSGDLSVYWYQQSLDQGLQFLIQYYNGEERAKGNILERFSAQQFPDLHSELNLSSLELGDSALYFCASSVRQPQHFGDGTRLSIL.

V usage is TRBV5-1 and J usage is TRBJ2-3; weak D call: TRBD2 (5 bases). The CDR3 has 14 amino acids. The ends were cut back, 4 bases at V and 1 base at J, with 10 bases in the middle. Per germline, CDR1 SGHRS and CDR2 YFSETQ. CDR3 nucleotide sequence: TGCGCCAGCAGCCGGACTTCCCGCACAGATACGCAGTATTTT. Protein sequence: CASSRTSRTDTQYF.

V and J are TRBV29-1 and TRBJ2-7; D ambiguous. Deletions cut 1 base from V and 2 bases from J, with 6 bases between. CDR3 length: 12 residues. The V gene's germline CDR1 is SQVTM and CDR2 ANQGSEA. The CDR3 here is CSVEGDTYEQYF. The CDR3 nucleotides are TGCAGCGTTGAAGGGGATACCTACGAGCAGTACTTC.

The V gene is TRBV5-1, the J gene TRBJ1-4, with D unclear. V was pared by 4 bases and J by 0 bases, with 7 bases between. Germline CDR1 is SGHRS and CDR2 is YFSETQ. The CDR3 runs 14 residues. CDR3 amino acids: CASSPGSTNEKLFF. In DNA form, the CDR3 reads TGCGCCAGCAGCCCAGGTTCAACTAATGAAAAACTGTTTTTT.

The chain carries TRBV30 and TRBJ2-7; 8 bases match TRBD2. CDR1 is GTSNPN, CDR2 SVGIG, per germline (reference sequence). The CDR3 is 16 residues long. Unmatched junction bases numbered 18, after V lost 6 bases and J lost 5 bases. For the CDR3, the DNA is TGTGCCTGCGGTCGGGCGGGGGGTGCCCTGTGGGACGAGCAGTACTTC. Its protein product is CACGRAGGALWDEQYF.

A remark on this clone: This sample also contains other DNA sequences that code for the same CDR3. V is TRBV10-3 and J is TRBJ2-7, with 9 positions matching TRBD2. With V trimmed by 6 bases and J by 7 bases, 19 bases remained unmatched. The CDR3 runs 17 residues. The V gene's germline CDR1 is ENHRY and CDR2 SYGVKD. The CDR3 is CAIRAGGSGSSREEQYF. The CDR3 DNA reads TGTGCCATCAGGGCGGGTGGTAGCGGGAGCTCCCGGGAGGAGCAGTACTTC.